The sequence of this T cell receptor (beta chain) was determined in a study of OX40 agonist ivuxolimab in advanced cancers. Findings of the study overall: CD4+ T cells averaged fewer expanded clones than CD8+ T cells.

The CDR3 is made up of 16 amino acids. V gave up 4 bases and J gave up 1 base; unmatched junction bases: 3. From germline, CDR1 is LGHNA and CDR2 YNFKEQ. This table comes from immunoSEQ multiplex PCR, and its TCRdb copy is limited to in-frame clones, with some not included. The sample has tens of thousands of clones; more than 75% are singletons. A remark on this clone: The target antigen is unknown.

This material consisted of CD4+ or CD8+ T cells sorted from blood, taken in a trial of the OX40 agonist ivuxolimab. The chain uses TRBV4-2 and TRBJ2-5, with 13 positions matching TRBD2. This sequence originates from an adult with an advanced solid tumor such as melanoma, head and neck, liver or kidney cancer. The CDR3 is CASSPGTSGTQETQYF. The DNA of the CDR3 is TGTGCCAGCAGCCCAGGGACTAGCGGGACCCAAGAGACCCAGTACTTC.